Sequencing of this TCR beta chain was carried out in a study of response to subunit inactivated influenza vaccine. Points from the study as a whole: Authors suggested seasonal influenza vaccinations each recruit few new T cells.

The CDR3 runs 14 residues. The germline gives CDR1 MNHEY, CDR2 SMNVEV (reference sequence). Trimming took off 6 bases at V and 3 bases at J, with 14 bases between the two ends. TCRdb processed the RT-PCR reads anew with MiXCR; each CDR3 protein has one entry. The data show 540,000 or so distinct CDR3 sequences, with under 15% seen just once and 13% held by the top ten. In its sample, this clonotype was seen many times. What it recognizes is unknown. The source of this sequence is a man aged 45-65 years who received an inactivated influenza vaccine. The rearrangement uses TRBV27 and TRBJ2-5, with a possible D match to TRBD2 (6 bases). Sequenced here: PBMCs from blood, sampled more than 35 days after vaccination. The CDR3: CASSRLVGEETQYF. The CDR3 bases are TGTGCCAGCAGCCGACTAGTTGGGGAAGAGACCCAGTACTTC.